This TCR beta chain was recovered during a study of radiation and T cells in renal cell carcinoma (dated by TCRdb to the early 2020s). Background on the whole study: In total, about 53 samples, comprising roughly 25 tumors and some 27 peripheral blood samples, were subjected to TCR beta sequencing. The final blood draw was performed at 4 weeks after radiation, at the same time as nephrectomy. A total of 4,016,671 unique CDR3 nucleotide sequences, encoding around 2.7 million unique CDR3 amino acid sequences, were found across all 50 or so samples.

Sample time point, as interpreted from the label and publication: blood 4 weeks post-SBRT, at nephrectomy. This specimen's treatment or condition label, interpreted: 15 Gy SBRT to primary tumor, nephrectomy 4 weeks later. Samples came from a clinical trial, in which primary renal cell carcinomas received 15 Gy stereotactic body radiation therapy followed by nephrectomy 4 weeks later. To track tumor-enriched clonotypes, serial peripheral blood was sampled from radiation-treated patients at baseline and at 2 weeks and 4 weeks after SBRT. Every patient had renal cell carcinoma of clear cell pathology. Genomic DNA for TCR sequencing was prepared using the QIAamp DNA Blood Mini Kit (Qiagen). The analyses included just those samples that passed every quality control check. Study-wide conclusions, independent of this receptor: Dynamics of the blood repertoire were not tracked past 4 weeks after treatment. In blood, the top tumor clonotypes increased from baseline to 2 weeks after radiation and then shrank by 4 weeks, which suggests a temporary expansion of tumor-resident clones. The single-armed trial design could not address effects of radiation dose or scheduling on the TCR repertoire. Because pretreatment tumor biopsies were not available, the study could not determine whether clonotypes were already present within the tumor at baseline.

Turning to this clone: Its target antigen remains unknown. No much larger clone exists at a distance of one base, and base qualities are not known.

Inclusive of the bounding cysteine and phenylalanine, the CDR3 is 14 residues long. The kept DNA is CDR3 alone, 42 bases in frame from the first base. V is reduced by 5 bases and J by 1 base, leaving a spacing of 12 bases between them. The germline V gene (reference sequence) provides CDR1 MNHNY and CDR2 SVGAGI. The immunoSEQ kit was used, according to the manufacturer's recommendations, to generate TCR beta libraries from genomic DNA. To prepare the libraries, a first multiplex PCR with proprietary primers was run, followed by a second PCR that added unique barcodes, and a bead cleanup was done after each round. Each sample batch included a kit-provided positive control reaction and a negative control reaction. The final libraries underwent checking on an Agilent 4200 TapeStation D1000 ScreenTape, volumetric pooling, and quantification by qPCR. Sequencing ran on an Illumina NextSeq500 with a MidOutput 150-cycle cartridge, using 156 Read1 and 15 Index1 cycles with kit custom primers. The pooled library was loaded at around 1.1 pM with an approximately 22% PhiX control spike-in. As for the original processing: Vendor-processed data were analyzed in R, with a clonotype defined as all T cells sharing the same CDR3 nucleotide sequence. For clone abundance analyses, frequencies were normalized to the 10,000 most abundant clones in each sample. Before analysis, public T cell clones were removed, and these numbered fewer than five per sample on average. Tumor-enriched clonotypes and baseline blood-enriched clonotypes were defined as those with an abundance difference of at least 32-fold between compartments. A beta-binomial differential abundance model was used to identify clonotypes that were expanded or contracted between blood time points. Tumor-blood repertoire similarity was measured with the Baroni-Urbani and Buser coefficient, and groups were compared using two-tailed Wilcoxon tests in R. TCRdb mirrors the immuneACCESS table, restricted to in-frame sequences. Some clones are absent from its copies; in checked studies, under half trace to an unresolved V gene, and the reason for the others is unknown. That table furnishes V, J and clone size, whereas the DNA furnished D and trimming. The sample table contains some 100,000 clones; only one count was recorded for roughly 84% of them. Roughly 7.9% of the sample lies in the top ten.

This sequence was found in a man aged 55-75 years with renal cell carcinoma. Sequencing used blood, obtained from a patient whose treatment included radiotherapy and nephrectomy. In this chain, TRBV6-6 is recombined with TRBJ2-7; perhaps TRBD1 is the D gene, with 6 bases matching. The nucleotide sequence is given as TGTGCCAGCAGTAACCCTACAGGGTCCTACGAGCAGTACTTC. Its translation is CASSNPTGSYEQYF.